These 17 T cell receptor beta chains originate from one sample sequenced in a study of OX40 agonist ivuxolimab in advanced cancers. Assay: immunoSEQ multiplex PCR; the TCRdb copy retains only in-frame clones and omits some. The data show around 83,000 clones, about 88% seen once. The sample consisted of CD4+ or CD8+ T cells sorted from blood, taken in a trial of the OX40 agonist ivuxolimab. The origin of the receptors is an adult with an advanced solid tumor such as melanoma, head and neck, liver or kidney cancer.

The chain links TRBV29-1 to TRBJ1-5, with D maybe TRBD1 (6 bases). Per the germline V gene, CDR1 is SQVTM and CDR2 is ANQGSEA. The V gene lost 7 bases and the J gene lost 5 bases, with 12 bases spanning the gap. The CDR3 spans 12 residues. The CDR3 DNA sequence: TGCAGCGCTAAACAGGGAGATCAGCCCCAGCATTTT. Protein sequence: CSAKQGDQPQHF.

The chain joins TRBV18 to TRBJ1-2, with a possible D match to TRBD1 (6 bases). Trimming shortened V by 3 bases and J by 2 bases, and 16 bases separated the two germline ends. The CDR3 is made up of 16 amino acids. Germline V CDR1 and CDR2: KGHSH, LQKENI. The CDR3 loop reads CASSPAVTGRNYGYTF. The CDR3 DNA follows: TGTGCCAGCTCACCGGCGGTAACAGGGAGGAACTATGGCTACACCTTC.

The gene calls are TRBV18 and TRBJ2-5, with D perhaps given as TRBD1 or TRBD2 (5 bases each). The ends were cut back, 6 bases at V and 5 bases at J, with 22 bases in the middle. The germline CDR1 and CDR2 sequences are KGHSH and LQKENI. The CDR3 extends over 16 amino acids. In DNA, the CDR3 is TGTGCCAGCTCCCCGAAAGGGGTTGGGGACGGCGAGACCCAGTACTTC. Protein sequence: CASSPKGVGDGETQYF.

V gene TRBV27 combines with J gene TRBJ2-2, with 10 bases that match TRBD1. After removal of 3 bases from V and 4 bases from J, the junction contained 5 bases not matched to a gene. CDR3 length equals 16 residues. The V gene's germline CDR1 is MNHEY and CDR2 SMNVEV (reference sequence). The CDR3 coding sequence is TGTGCCAGCAGTTTTACGGACAGGGGGAGCACCGGGGAGCTGTTTTTT. Its translation: CASSFTDRGSTGELFF.

The V call is TRBV5-6, the J call TRBJ1-1, with D possibly being TRBD1 (5 bases). The V gene lost 3 bases and the J gene lost 0 bases, with 9 bases spanning the gap. This CDR3 region has 14 residues. The germline V gene encodes CDR1 SGHDT and CDR2 YYEEEE. The CDR3 loop is CASSWDSMNTEAFF. DNA of the CDR3: TGTGCCAGCAGCTGGGACTCCATGAACACTGAAGCTTTCTTT. The whole variable domain, filled in from reference TRBV5-6 and TRBJ1-1, reads DAGVTQSPTHLIKTRGQQVTLRCSPKSGHDTVSWYQQALGQGPQFIFQYYEEEERQRGNFPDRFSGHQFPNYSSELNVNALLLGDSALYLCASSWDSMNTEAFFGQGTRLTVV.

This sequence joins TRBV20-1 and TRBJ1-2; D unresolved. The CDR3 contains 11 residues. From germline, CDR1 is DFQATT and CDR2 SNEGSKA (reference sequence). CDR3 bases: TGCAGCCACGTTGGGAACTATGGCTACACCTTC. Translated: CSHVGNYGYTF.

The V and J genes are TRBV10-3 and TRBJ2-5; the match to TRBD1 covers 9 bases. The V and J ends lost 4 bases and 2 bases, in that order; junction bases with no gene match: 2. CDR3 length equals 14 residues. Per the germline V gene, CDR1 is ENHRY and CDR2 is SYGVKD. CDR3 nucleotides: TGTGCCATCAGTGGACAGGGGGATCAAGAGACCCAGTACTTC. Translation gives CAISGQGDQETQYF.

This clone has just one count. The genes are TRBV5-1 and TRBJ2-3; D not certain. The CDR3 has 15 residues. Looked up from germline, CDR1 is SGHRS and CDR2 is YFSETQ. Trimming shortened V by 1 base and J by 0 bases, and 9 bases separated the two germline ends. In nucleotides, the CDR3 is TGCGCCAGCAGCTTGATACCTGCGAGCACAGATACGCAGTATTTT. This gives the protein CASSLIPASTDTQYF.

This sequence joins TRBV6-6 and TRBJ2-5; TRBD2 agrees at 7 bases. The CDR3 consists of 13 residues. Germline V gene sequence: CDR1 MNHNY, CDR2 SVGAGI (reference sequence). The junction had 8 bases not matched to a gene; V was cut back by 8 bases and J by 5 bases. The DNA of the CDR3 is TGTGCCAGCGGTGACGTGGGGGGGGAGACCCAGTACTTC. It encodes CASGDVGGETQYF.

This clone appeared once. The chain has TRBV7-9 and TRBJ2-7; D is ambiguous. Germline loops: CDR1 SEHNR, CDR2 FQNEAQ (reference sequence). CDR3 length equals 11 residues. Trimming took off 4 bases at V and 5 bases at J, with 6 bases between the two ends. This CDR3 reads CASSSDDEQYF. Here the CDR3 DNA reads TGTGCCAGCAGCTCCGACGACGAGCAGTACTTC. Full variable domain (remainder filled in from reference TRBV7-9 and TRBJ2-7): DTGVSQNPRHKITKRGQNVTFRCDPISEHNRLYWYRQTLGQGPEFLTYFQNEAQLEKSRLLSDRFSAERPKGSFSTLEIQRTEQGDSAMYLCASSSDDEQYFGPGTRLTVT.

The rearrangement joins TRBV30 to TRBJ2-2, with TRBD2 matching 13 bases. V was clipped by 1 base and J by 6 bases; unmatched bases: 5. The CDR3 is made up of 16 amino acids. Germline loops: CDR1 GTSNPN, CDR2 SVGIG (reference sequence). For the CDR3, the DNA is TGTGCCTGGAGTGCCGGGACTAGCGGGGTGGCCGGGGAGCTGTTTTTT. This encodes CAWSAGTSGVAGELFF.

This rearrangement joins TRBV4-1 to TRBJ2-4; no definite D call. V was pared by 1 base and J by 8 bases, with 12 bases between. Germline loops: CDR1 MGHRA, CDR2 YSYEKL. The CDR3 has 14 amino acids. In DNA, the CDR3 is TGCGCCAGCAGCCAAGGGGTTCAGGCCGACATTCAGTACTTC. This gives the protein CASSQGVQADIQYF.

The rearrangement joins TRBV9 to TRBJ1-1; D not resolved. The CDR3 is made up of 14 amino acids. Per the germline V gene, CDR1 is SGDLS and CDR2 is YYNGEE. V was clipped by 0 bases and J by 1 base, with 7 bases between them. The CDR3 here is CASSVGPSNTEAFF. The CDR3 nucleotides read TGTGCCAGCAGCGTAGGACCCTCGAACACTGAAGCTTTCTTT.

This rearrangement joins TRBV30 to TRBJ2-7; D might be TRBD2 (6 bases). This CDR3 region has 14 residues. Germline V gene data show CDR1 as GTSNPN and CDR2 as SVGIG (reference sequence). V was clipped by 0 bases and J by 4 bases, with 13 bases between them. CDR3: CAWSVSGEWYEQYF. The CDR3, as DNA: TGTGCCTGGAGTGTTTCGGGGGAGTGGTACGAGCAGTACTTC.

V and J are TRBV28 and TRBJ1-1; D is perhaps TRBD1 (6 bases). The CDR3 length is 13 residues. Germline values: CDR1 MDHEN, CDR2 SYDVKM. V was pared by 7 bases and J by 1 base, with 10 bases between. The CDR3 DNA reads as TGTGCCAGCAAGGACAGCAAGAACACTGAAGCTTTCTTT. Protein product: CASKDSKNTEAFF.

The J gene is TRBJ2-3, the V gene TRBV28, with a possible D match to TRBD2 (5 bases). Per the germline V gene, CDR1 is MDHEN and CDR2 is SYDVKM. The CDR3 contains 15 residues. Trimming removed 5 bases at V and 1 base at J, with 13 bases between. CDR3 sequence: CASSPTGIRTDTQYF. The CDR3 DNA follows: TGTGCCAGCAGTCCGACCGGGATTCGCACAGATACGCAGTATTTT.

The chain recombines TRBV28 with TRBJ1-2; unclear D gene. Germline V gene lookup returns CDR1 MDHEN and CDR2 SYDVKM. Trimming stripped 3 bases from V and 6 bases from J, with 11 bases between. The CDR3 contains 13 residues. The CDR3 sequence: CASSFLETHGYTF. The CDR3 DNA reads as TGTGCCAGCAGTTTCCTCGAGACCCATGGCTACACCTTC.